Listed here is a single T cell receptor beta chain. Data came from immunoSEQ multiplex PCR; TCRdb stores just in-frame clones and leaves some out. The sample holds 100,000 to 150,000 clones, approximately 92% seen once. Trimming shortened V by 6 bases and J by 7 bases, and 18 bases separated the two germline ends. This CDR3 spans 14 amino acids. Germline V CDR1 and CDR2: MNHEY, SVGAGI. This record comes from a study of control samples from healthy donors and cancer patients. The sample was blood. The TCR comes from a man aged 18 to 30 in good health. The chain is built from TRBV6-5 and TRBJ1-2; D remains ambiguous. This CDR3 is CASSTRTDEAGYTF. DNA of the CDR3: TGTGCCAGCAGCACAAGAACCGACGAGGCTGGCTACACCTTC.